These 10 T cell receptor beta chains came from one sample sequenced in a study of cytomegalovirus exposure and HLA in healthy donors (dated by TCRdb to 2017 to 2019). Library preparation employed the immunoSEQ multiplex PCR assay. For the multiplex PCR, a mixture combining 60 forward primers for TCR Vbeta segments and 13 reverse primers for TCR Jbeta segments was used. The table was pulled from immuneACCESS by TCRdb, which kept in-frame rearrangements only. Such tables lose some clones; where checked, under half of the loss comes from unresolved V genes, and the rest has no known cause. This sample comprises around 160,000 clones, 65% to 85% of them detected only once. Approximately 6.9% of the sample is held by the ten biggest clonotypes. The sample consisted of PBMCs. Receptors were obtained from a woman between 35 and 50 years old in good health and CMV-seropositive.

The chain has TRBV2 and TRBJ2-7; D might be TRBD1 (6 bases). CDR1 is SNHLY, CDR2 FYNNEI, per germline. The CDR3 is 14 amino acids. The V end was cut by 4 bases, the J end by 0 bases, with 10 bases between. In DNA form, the CDR3 reads TGTGCCAGCAGTGTTAACAGGGACTCCTACGAGCAGTACTTC. It is translated as CASSVNRDSYEQYF.

This clone has just a few counts. Other DNA sequences in this sample translate to the same CDR3. The V and J genes are TRBV11-2 and TRBJ1-2; D might be TRBD1 (6 bases). The V and J ends lost 5 bases and 4 bases respectively, with 14 bases between them. The CDR3 is 14 residues long. Germline V gene sequence: CDR1 SGHAT, CDR2 FQNNGV. Written as DNA, the CDR3 is TGTGCCAGCAGCCTCCACAGGGAAAGCTATGGCTACACCTTC. Translation: CASSLHRESYGYTF.

This chain joins TRBV6-1 and TRBJ2-3; TRBD2 agrees at 12 bases. With 2 bases clipped from V and 2 bases from J, the junction kept 2 bases outside the gene matches. This CDR3 contains 16 residues. Germline lookup yields CDR1 MNHNS and CDR2 SASEGT. The CDR3 protein is CASSELAGGYTDTQYF. For the CDR3, the DNA is TGTGCCAGCAGTGAACTAGCGGGGGGGTACACAGATACGCAGTATTTT.

V usage is TRBV18 and J usage is TRBJ2-7, with D possibly TRBD2 on 6 matching bases. Germline CDR1 reads KGHSH; CDR2 reads LQKENI. The germline V and J ends were trimmed by 5 bases and 0 bases, with 23 bases remaining between them. This CDR3 has 18 amino acids. CDR3 protein: CASSYRRRREDVSYEQYF. DNA for the CDR3: TGTGCCAGCTCATACCGACGTCGGAGGGAGGATGTCTCCTACGAGCAGTACTTC.

The J gene is TRBJ1-4, the V gene TRBV27; D uncertain. The germline V and J ends were trimmed by 7 bases and 7 bases, with 16 bases remaining between them. CDR1 is MNHEY, CDR2 SMNVEV, per germline (reference sequence). This CDR3 is built from 14 residues. The DNA for the CDR3 is TGTGCCAGCACCCAGTCAAGAGGGAGTGAAAAACTGTTTTTT. This sequence encodes CASTQSRGSEKLFF.

The CDR3 protein is CASSYTYTGTLEQYF. For the CDR3, the DNA is TGTGCCAGCAGTTACACCTACACCGGGACACTGGAGCAGTACTTC. This chain joins TRBV6-5 and TRBJ2-7, with a possible D match to TRBD1 (6 bases). Per the germline V gene, CDR1 is MNHEY and CDR2 is SVGAGI. The CDR3 length is 15 residues. V was shortened by 2 bases and J by 7 bases, with 18 bases between the two germline ends.

V usage is TRBV5-1 and J usage is TRBJ1-2; no reliable D call. Trimming cost V 4 bases and J 6 bases, with 13 bases left between them. CDR1 is SGHRS, CDR2 YFSETQ, per germline. The CDR3 consists of 13 residues. The CDR3 spells CASSTSTVDGYTF. The CDR3 region has the DNA TGCGCCAGCAGCACTTCTACAGTGGATGGCTACACCTTC.

The chain joins TRBV7-2 to TRBJ2-3; 12 nucleotides agree with TRBD2. This CDR3 has 16 residues. Germline CDR1 is SGHTA and CDR2 is FQGNSA. V shed 5 bases and J 11 bases; nucleotides not matched to a gene: 14. CDR3 DNA sequence: TGTGCCAGCAGCCTTGGACTAGCGGGGCCCAGCGTGGAGCAGTATTTT. Residues: CASSLGLAGPSVEQYF.

V gene TRBV7-2 combines with J gene TRBJ2-7; D gene uncertain. The V gene's germline CDR1 is SGHTA and CDR2 FQGNSA. This CDR3 has 12 amino acids. V lost 3 bases, J lost 2 bases, and 5 bases lay in between. CDR3 amino acids: CASSFDTYEQYF. The DNA of the CDR3 is TGTGCCAGCAGCTTCGACACCTACGAGCAGTACTTC.

This clone was seen more than once but under ten times. CDR3 sequence reads: CASSYFNEQYF. DNA for the CDR3: TGTGCCAGCAGTTATTTCAACGAGCAGTACTTC. The chain uses TRBV28 and TRBJ2-7; D gene ambiguous. The CDR3 covers 11 residues. Germline V gives CDR1 MDHEN, CDR2 SYDVKM. V gave up 4 bases and J gave up 5 bases, with 6 bases separating them.